The 16 T cell receptor beta chains in this list originate from one sample, sequenced in a study of response to subunit inactivated influenza vaccine. TCRdb itself ran the RT-PCR reads through MiXCR, one entry per CDR3 protein. The data contain hundreds of thousands of distinct CDR3 sequences, around 20% of them singletons. Specimen: PBMCs from blood, collected about 5 days after vaccination. These TCRs come from a man aged 50 to 60 who received an inactivated influenza vaccine.

This clonotype showed up many times. V gene TRBV6-6 combines with J gene TRBJ1-1; no reliable D call. V lost 0 bases to trimming and J lost 5 bases, with 7 bases between them. The CDR3 sequence is 13 residues long. Germline CDR1 is MNHNY and CDR2 is SVGAGI (reference sequence). In DNA, the CDR3 is TGTGCCAGCAGTTACTCGTTGGAAACTGAAGCTTTCTTT. This gives the protein CASSYSLETEAFF.

This rearrangement joins TRBV10-3 to TRBJ2-1; D possibly matches TRBD1 or TRBD2 (5 bases each). The V gene's germline CDR1 is ENHRY and CDR2 SYGVKD. V dropped 7 bases and J dropped 5 bases, with 18 bases sitting between them. The CDR3 contains 15 residues. CDR3 protein: CAITNPGTANNEQFF. The CDR3 DNA reads TGTGCCATCACTAATCCCGGGACCGCGAACAATGAGCAGTTCTTC.

Only a few counts were recorded for this clonotype. This rearrangement joins TRBV12-3 or TRBV12-4 to TRBJ2-7; D remains ambiguous. This CDR3 region has 12 residues. Trimming removed 6 bases at V and 2 bases at J, with 8 bases between. CDR3 sequence (DNA): TGTGCCAGCAGGAACAGCCCCTACGAGCAGTACTTC. Translating it yields CASRNSPYEQYF.

This clonotype was seen many times. The V and J genes are TRBV4-2 and TRBJ2-7; 8 bases agree with TRBD2. The CDR3 runs 15 residues. Germline V gives CDR1 LGHNA, CDR2 YNFKEQ. V shed 0 bases and J 4 bases; nucleotides not matched to a gene: 5. CDR3 bases: TGTGCCAGCAGCCAAGAGGGACTAGTAAGTTACGAGCAGTACTTC. Protein sequence: CASSQEGLVSYEQYF.

The gene calls are TRBV11-2 and TRBJ2-5; 10 bases align to TRBD2. The J segment lost 2 bases and the V segment lost 0 bases, leaving 12 bases of the junction unmatched. The CDR3 length is 19 residues. Germline V gives CDR1 SGHAT, CDR2 FQNNGV. The CDR3 DNA reads as TGTGCCAGCAGCTTAGATGAGGCCCTAGCGGGGGCGGGGCAAGAGACCCAGTACTTC. It translates to CASSLDEALAGAGQETQYF.

The chain recombines TRBV12-3 or TRBV12-4 with TRBJ1-1, with TRBD1 matching 8 bases. The CDR3 extends over 13 amino acids. The trim removed 10 bases at V and 5 bases at J, leaving 9 bases unmatched. The CDR3 protein is CATCTGGLTEAFF. CDR3 in DNA: TGTGCCACTTGCACAGGGGGGTTAACTGAAGCTTTCTTT.

The chain is built from TRBV4-1 and TRBJ1-2; weak D call: TRBD1 (6 bases). Germline CDR1 and CDR2: MGHRA and YSYEKL. The CDR3 has 17 amino acids. With 3 bases removed from V and 8 bases from J, the gap between germline ends came to 25 bases. Here the CDR3 DNA reads TGCGCCAGCAGCCACCTAAACAGGGCATTCGGGGCGGAAGGCTACACCTTC. It specifies CASSHLNRAFGAEGYTF.

The chain is built from TRBV5-1 and TRBJ2-2; D is uncertain. CDR1 SGHRS and CDR2 YFSETQ come from the germline V gene. Trimming pared 2 bases from V and 4 bases from J, leaving 9 bases between. The CDR3 runs 14 residues. The CDR3 coding sequence is TGCGCCAGCAGCTTCGCCGACTTCACCGGGGAGCTGTTTTTT. This codes for CASSFADFTGELFF.

This clonotype was seen only a few times. V usage is TRBV29-1 and J usage is TRBJ2-1; TRBD1 agrees at 7 bases. CDR3 length: 14 residues. The germline gives CDR1 SQVTM, CDR2 ANQGSEA. J lost 3 bases, V lost 7 bases, and 9 bases had no gene match. The CDR3 nucleotides read TGCAGCGCCCAACAGGGGACAGACTACAATGAGCAGTTCTTC. Its protein product is CSAQQGTDYNEQFF.

This clonotype was seen ten or more times. CDR3 in amino acids: CASSPAGRGNQPQHF. The CDR3 bases are TGTGCCAGCAGCCCTGCAGGGAGAGGCAATCAGCCCCAGCATTTT. The V and J genes are TRBV7-6 and TRBJ1-5, with D perhaps matching TRBD1 (5 bases). Trimming removed 5 bases at V and 2 bases at J, with 13 bases between. Germline loops: CDR1 SGHVS, CDR2 FNYEAQ. The CDR3 is made up of 15 amino acids.

V gene TRBV10-3 combines with J gene TRBJ2-5; D remains ambiguous. Germline CDR1 is ENHRY and CDR2 is SYGVKD. There are 14 residues in the CDR3. V lost 3 bases and J lost 4, with 12 bases in between. CDR3 protein: CAISDGSGRETQYF. The CDR3 DNA follows: TGTGCCATCAGTGATGGGTCCGGGCGAGAGACCCAGTACTTC.

This clonotype was seen ten or more times. The chain employs TRBV12-3 or TRBV12-4 and TRBJ2-7; the D gene is possibly TRBD1 (6 bases). The V end lost 5 bases, the J end lost 0 bases, and 8 bases lay between the germline ends. CDR3 length: 13 residues. This CDR3 reads CASSGDNSYEQYF. The CDR3 DNA sequence: TGTGCCAGCAGTGGGGACAACTCCTACGAGCAGTACTTC.

The chain couples TRBV29-1 to TRBJ2-2, with TRBD1 matching 8 bases. The CDR3 is 15 residues long. Germline lookup yields CDR1 SQVTM and CDR2 ANQGSEA. V trimming: 6 bases; J trimming: 1 base; junction bases outside the gene matches: 7. CDR3 in DNA: TGCAGCGTCCGACCCGGACAGGGGAACACCGGGGAGCTGTTTTTT. Protein: CSVRPGQGNTGELFF.

This clonotype was seen a few times. The chain employs TRBV5-1 and TRBJ2-2, with a weak D call TRBD1 (5 bases). The CDR3 totals 14 residues. Looked up from germline, CDR1 is SGHRS and CDR2 is YFSETQ. Trimming left V 0 bases short and J 6 bases short, with 9 bases between. The CDR3 DNA is TGCGCCAGCAGCTTGGCACAGGCGGCCGGGGAGCTGTTTTTT. This codes for CASSLAQAAGELFF.

DNA for the CDR3: TGCGCCAGCAGCCGGGAGGCCATTGGAGCTGAGCAGTTCTTC. Translated: CASSREAIGAEQFF. J is TRBJ2-1 and V is TRBV5-1; TRBD2 agrees at 7 bases. J gave up 9 bases and V 4 bases, and 10 bases lay outside the gene matches. This CDR3 is built from 14 residues. Per the germline V gene, CDR1 is SGHRS and CDR2 is YFSETQ.

This clonotype appeared a few times. The CDR3 reads CSAFQLAGGSEQYF. DNA for the CDR3: TGCAGTGCTTTTCAACTAGCGGGAGGATCCGAGCAGTACTTC. This rearrangement joins TRBV20-1 to TRBJ2-7, with 12 bases fitting TRBD2. V trimming: 5 bases; J trimming: 6 bases; junction bases outside the gene matches: 8. CDR1 is DFQATT and CDR2 is SNEGSKA in the germline V gene (reference sequence). The length of the CDR3 is 14 residues.